This T cell receptor beta chain stems from a study of control samples from healthy donors and cancer patients. Assay used: immunoSEQ multiplex PCR; TCRdb lists only in-frame clones, some missing. The table lists more than 85,000 clones, approximately 90% of them singletons. Germline assignment: CDR1 SGHRS and CDR2 YFSETQ. Trimming removed 0 bases from V and 2 bases from J, with 16 bases in between. The length of the CDR3 is 17 residues. The clonotype originates from a woman aged 55-70 years with lung cancer. Sequencing input: PBMCs. This chain connects TRBV5-1 to TRBJ2-3; D remains unclear. In nucleotides, the CDR3 is TGCGCCAGCAGCTTGGATTGGGCAGTTCTAAACACAGATACGCAGTATTTT. Translation: CASSLDWAVLNTDTQYF. The whole variable domain, filled in from reference TRBV5-1 and TRBJ2-3, reads KAGVTQTPRYLIKTRGQQVTLSCSPISGHRSVSWYQQTPGQGLQFLFEYFSETQRNKGNFPGRFSGRQFSNSRSEMNVSTLELGDSALYLCASSLDWAVLNTDTQYFGPGTRLTVL.